This T cell receptor (beta chain) was found in a study of Graves' ophthalmopathy and Graves' hyperthyroidism. Study-level results: Blood was where most expanded thyroid clonotypes above 0.001 frequency also turned up.

RNA transcripts provided the template for amplifying TCR beta CDR3 regions. RT-PCR in the first round used HTBI primers; a second-round multiplex PCR followed. TCRdb used MiXCR to reprocess the multiplex PCR reads, holding one entry per CDR3 protein. The repertoire holds 240,000 or so distinct CDR3 sequences, with less than 55% as singletons. As for this clonotype: Its cognate antigen is unknown.

There are 13 residues in the CDR3. Germline V gene data show CDR1 as DFQATT and CDR2 as SNEGSKA (reference sequence). Deletions cut 7 bases from V and 1 base from J, with 14 bases between. The rearrangement uses TRBV20-1 and TRBJ2-7; weak D call: TRBD2 (5 bases). Material for sequencing was peripheral blood. This clonotype was obtained from an adult man with Graves' ophthalmopathy. The CDR3 loop reads CSVPYPGSYEQYF. The CDR3 DNA reads as TGCAGTGTTCCCTACCCGGGGTCCTACGAGCAGTACTTC.